This note documents a single TCR beta chain sequence. These data come from a study of blood T cell repertoires in COVID-19. Study context: The United States, Italy and Spain supplied acute and convalescent COVID-19 samples.

Assay: immunoSEQ multiplex PCR; the TCRdb copy retains only in-frame clones and omits some. Of 250,000 or so clones listed, around 90% are singletons. Trimming cost V 6 bases and J 2 bases, with 11 bases left between them. Germline CDR1 MNHEY, CDR2 SVGAGI. This CDR3 has 14 amino acids. Participants, about 18 to 90 years old, spanned under 30 US areas. Each participant's cohort was designated according to participant-reported clinical history. The specimen was PBMCs or T cells enriched from blood (not recorded which). The TCR comes from a man aged 50-59 years who had been exposed to COVID-19. This chain uses TRBV6-5 with TRBJ1-5; D might be TRBD1 (6 bases). The DNA of the CDR3 is TGTGCCAGCAGCCTCAACAGGGGCAATCAGCCCCAGCATTTT. Amino acid sequence: CASSLNRGNQPQHF.